What follows is one T cell receptor beta chain and its context. Its antigen is undetermined. Method: immunoSEQ multiplex PCR; TCRdb's copy keeps in-frame clones and lacks some. The table has 160,000 or so clones, roughly 89% seen once; the top ten hold 1.5% to 2%. CDR1 and CDR2 from the germline V gene are MDHEN and SYDVKM. The length of the CDR3 is 15 residues. The V gene end was trimmed by 3 bases and the J gene end by 7 bases; junction bases not matched to a gene: 11. This entry is derived from a study of T cell responses to AZD1222 COVID-19 vaccine. As for the study in general: Both about-4-week and about-12-week second-dose recipients were combined.

Broader study findings: Following two doses of AZD1222, Spike-specific TCR breadth and depth rose. Most donors were white British, females outnumbered males, and clonal diversity was possibly underestimated. Nearly half of spike-specific TCRs reportedly go after variant regions that carry no mutations.

The chain recombines TRBV28 with TRBJ1-2, with 7 bases matching TRBD1. The sequence was obtained from an adult in good health. This specimen was peripheral blood, taken on day 0 of AZD1222 vaccination. CDR3 sequence: CASSFDLNRGSGYTF. As DNA, the CDR3 is TGTGCCAGCAGTTTTGACTTGAACAGGGGATCTGGCTACACCTTC.